What follows are 27 T cell receptor beta chains derived from one specimen sequenced in a study of radiotherapy plus CTLA-4 blockade in lung cancer. This table comes from immunoSEQ multiplex PCR, and its TCRdb copy is limited to in-frame clones, with some not included. Among some 62,000 clones listed, 60% to 85% were seen once. Sequenced here: peripheral blood, sampled from a patient treated with radiotherapy plus ipilimumab. Receptors originate from a human donor with non-small cell lung cancer who had a complete response to radiotherapy plus ipilimumab.

This chain connects TRBV6-1 to TRBJ2-1; D is ambiguous. CDR3 length: 11 amino acids. V shed 1 base and J shed 10 bases, with 5 bases lying between them. From germline, CDR1 is MNHNS and CDR2 SASEGT. As DNA, the CDR3 is TGTGCCAGCAGTGAAGGTGGGGAGCAGTTCTTC. The encoded protein is CASSEGGEQFF.

This clone was counted between two and nine times. The CDR3 DNA follows: TGTGCCAGCAGCCTAGGGACAGCTGGAAACACCATATATTTT. Translating it yields CASSLGTAGNTIYF. The V gene is TRBV7-9, the J gene TRBJ1-3; 7 bases are shared with TRBD1. CDR3 size: 14 residues. The germline V gene has CDR1 SEHNR and CDR2 FQNEAQ (reference sequence). J lost 2 bases, V lost 5 bases, and 3 bases had no gene match.

The gene calls are TRBV27 and TRBJ2-6; 11 positions match TRBD2. The germline V gene has CDR1 MNHEY and CDR2 SMNVEV (reference sequence). The CDR3 length is 17 residues. Trimming at V came to 6 bases and at J to 5 bases, leaving 9 bases not matched to a gene. CDR3 sequence: CASRPLAGVSWANVLTF. CDR3 DNA sequence: TGTGCCAGCAGACCACTAGCGGGAGTTTCCTGGGCCAACGTCCTGACTTTC.

This chain links TRBV5-6 with TRBJ2-3; 7 bases fit TRBD2. V gave up 6 bases and J gave up 4 bases; unmatched junction bases: 14. CDR1 is SGHDT and CDR2 is YYEEEE in the germline V gene. This CDR3 region has 16 residues. DNA of the CDR3: TGTGCCAGCACCGTTCGGATGGGGGGGACCGCAGATACGCAGTATTTT. It encodes CASTVRMGGTADTQYF.

This chain connects TRBV11-3 to TRBJ1-1; D remains ambiguous. Germline V lookup: CDR1 SGHNT, CDR2 YENEEA. This CDR3 comprises 11 residues. Trimming cost V 5 bases and J 8 bases, with 9 bases left between them. CDR3 residues: CASSPAEEAFF. CDR3 in DNA: TGTGCCAGCAGCCCCGCCGAGGAAGCTTTCTTT.

The chain has TRBV30 and TRBJ1-1; perhaps TRBD1 as D (6 bases). The V gene's germline CDR1 is GTSNPN and CDR2 SVGIG (reference sequence). The CDR3 loop spans 15 amino acids. Between the trimmed V and J ends, which lost 8 bases and 3 bases, there was a span of 22 bases. The CDR3 DNA sequence: TGTGCCGGGGGGAGGACAGACCCGCGGGACACTGAAGCTTTCTTT. Its translation is CAGGRTDPRDTEAFF. The full variable domain, rest sourced from reference TRBV30 and TRBJ1-1, is SQTIHQWPATLVQPVGSPLSLECTVEGTSNPNLYWYRQAAGRGLQLLFYSVGIGQISSEVPQNLSASRPQDRQFILSSKKLLLSDSGFYLCAGGRTDPRDTEAFFGQGTRLTVV.

The rearrangement uses TRBV5-5 and TRBJ1-5; a weak D match, TRBD1 (6 bases). Per the germline V gene, CDR1 is SGHKS and CDR2 is YYEKEE (reference sequence). Trimming took 0 bases from V and 9 from J, leaving 13 bases between them. This CDR3 spans 14 amino acids. The CDR3: CASSLEGGTGPQHF. CDR3 in DNA: TGTGCCAGCAGCTTGGAGGGGGGGACGGGGCCCCAGCATTTT.

The V gene is TRBV6-5, the J gene TRBJ2-1; D is unresolved. Germline CDR1 is MNHEY and CDR2 is SVGAGI. Trimming left V 5 bases short and J 6 bases short, with 5 bases between. The CDR3 runs to 11 residues. CDR3 sequence reads: CASSIGNEQFF. The CDR3 bases are TGTGCCAGCAGTATAGGCAATGAGCAGTTCTTC.

This chain joins TRBV11-2 and TRBJ2-1; 14 nucleotides match TRBD2. The CDR3 loop spans 14 amino acids. Germline CDR1 SGHAT, CDR2 FQNNGV. Trimming cost V 7 bases and J 6 bases; bases outside gene matches: 2. The CDR3 bases are TGTGCCAGCATGGGGACTAGCGGGAGCAATGAGCAGTTCTTC. This translates into CASMGTSGSNEQFF.

This chain uses TRBV7-2 with TRBJ2-1; D is unclear. Trimming took 4 bases from V and 8 from J, leaving 12 bases between them. There are 13 residues in the CDR3. Germline CDR1 reads SGHTA; CDR2 reads FQGNSA. CDR3 protein: CASSSSHLDEQFF. The CDR3 nucleotides are TGTGCCAGCAGCTCGAGCCATTTAGATGAGCAGTTCTTC.

The chain has TRBV5-1 and TRBJ1-2; D may be TRBD1 (6 bases). The CDR3 totals 16 residues. Trimming left V 1 base short and J 0 bases short, with 13 bases between. Germline-derived CDR1 and CDR2 are SGHRS and YFSETQ. CDR3 region: CASSLTPDRPNYGYTF. CDR3 DNA sequence: TGCGCCAGCAGCTTGACTCCAGACAGGCCTAACTATGGCTACACCTTC.

J is TRBJ2-1 and V is TRBV19; 10 bases line up with TRBD2. CDR3 length: 17 amino acids. CDR1 is LNHDA and CDR2 is SQIVND in the germline V gene (reference sequence). V lost 5 bases and J lost 4; bases outside the gene matches: 11. DNA for the CDR3: TGTGCCAGTAGTCAAGAACCGGGACTAGCGACATACAATGAGCAGTTCTTC. It is translated as CASSQEPGLATYNEQFF.

A single count supports this clone. The V call is TRBV28, the J call TRBJ1-2; 8 bases line up with TRBD1. There are 14 residues in the CDR3. Trimming removed 8 bases from V and 5 bases from J; junction bases left unmatched: 10. The germline gives CDR1 MDHEN, CDR2 SYDVKM. As DNA, the CDR3 is TGTGCCAGCGGCATTGGACAGGGCCGGTATGGCTACACCTTC. Its translation is CASGIGQGRYGYTF.

DNA of the CDR3: TGTGCTAGTGGTTTGGTACTAAACATAAACTATGGCTACACCTTC. It is translated as CASGLVLNINYGYTF. The chain combines TRBV12-5 with TRBJ1-2, with D unclear. CDR1 and CDR2 (germline): LGHNT, FRNRAP. V was trimmed by 0 bases and J by 2 bases, leaving 10 bases between them. This CDR3 has 15 residues.

About this clone: Other DNA sequences in this sample translate to the same CDR3. V gene TRBV28 combines with J gene TRBJ2-7; 7 nucleotides match TRBD2. The CDR3 spans 15 residues. CDR1 is MDHEN, CDR2 SYDVKM, per germline. Trimming removed 6 bases from V and 0 bases from J; junction bases left unmatched: 8. The CDR3 loop reads CASSSSGISSYEQYV. CDR3 DNA sequence: TGTGCCAGCAGCTCTAGCGGCATCAGCTCCTACGAGCAGTACGTC.

The chain is built from TRBV29-1 and TRBJ2-5; TRBD2 aligns across 7 bases. The CDR3 totals 12 residues. V lost 7 bases and J lost 2; bases outside the gene matches: 4. Looked up from germline, CDR1 is SQVTM and CDR2 is ANQGSEA. CDR3 loop: CSAERGQETQYF. The CDR3 DNA follows: TGCAGCGCCGAGCGGGGACAAGAGACCCAGTACTTC.

The chain links TRBV15 to TRBJ2-7, with TRBD1 as a possible D gene (5 bases). The germline gives CDR1 LNHNV, CDR2 YYDKDF (reference sequence). The CDR3 consists of 12 residues. Trimming took off 5 bases at V and 11 bases at J, with 16 bases between the two ends. CDR3: CATSQDLAREYF. In nucleotides, the CDR3 is TGTGCCACCAGCCAAGACCTGGCCAGGGAGTACTTC.

V is TRBV4-3 and J is TRBJ2-1, with 10 positions matching TRBD2. Germline V gene data show CDR1 as LGHNA and CDR2 as YSLEER. V lost 1 base, J lost 6 bases, and 9 bases stayed unmatched. CDR3 size: 17 residues. The CDR3 region has the DNA TGCGCCAGCAGCCAAGGGACTAGCGGTTCCTTCGGCAATGAGCAGTTCTTC. The encoded protein is CASSQGTSGSFGNEQFF.

The gene calls are TRBV19 and TRBJ1-2; no definite D call. V gave up 3 bases and J gave up 3 bases, with 8 bases separating them. Germline loops: CDR1 LNHDA, CDR2 SQIVND (reference sequence). The CDR3 is 13 residues long. CDR3 sequence reads: CASSMYGDYGYTF. As DNA, the CDR3 is TGTGCCAGTAGTATGTACGGGGACTATGGCTACACCTTC. The variable domain in full, with the rest retrieved from reference TRBV19 and TRBJ1-2, is DGGITQSPKYLFRKEGQNVTLSCEQNLNHDAMYWYRQDPGQGLRLIYYSQIVNDFQKGDIAEGYSVSREKKESFPLTVTSAQKNPTAFYLCASSMYGDYGYTFGSGTRLTVV.

The chain uses TRBV7-2 and TRBJ1-5, with TRBD1 matching 7 bases. The germline gives CDR1 SGHTA, CDR2 FQGNSA. Losses at the gene ends were 4 bases for V and 7 bases for J; bases not matched to a gene: 7. The CDR3 has 14 amino acids. CDR3: CASSSQGRGQPQHF. The CDR3 bases are TGTGCCAGCAGCTCACAGGGGCGTGGACAGCCCCAGCATTTT. The entire variable domain, with the rest obtained from reference TRBV7-2 and TRBJ1-5, is as follows: GAGVSQSPSNKVTEKGKDVELRCDPISGHTALYWYRQSLGQGLEFLIYFQGNSAPDKSGLPSDRFSAERTGGSVSTLTIQRTQQEDSAVYLCASSSQGRGQPQHFGDGTRLSIL.

This rearrangement joins TRBV11-3 to TRBJ2-7; TRBD2 might be the D (6 bases). This CDR3 comprises 14 residues. The germline CDR1 and CDR2 sequences are SGHNT and YENEEA. V dropped 5 bases and J dropped 2 bases, with 13 bases sitting between them. Here the CDR3 DNA reads TGTGCCAGCAGCATTGGGGGGTTACCCTACGAGCAGTACGTC. Residues: CASSIGGLPYEQYV.

V and J are TRBV11-3 and TRBJ2-2, with D possibly matching TRBD2 (6 bases). V was clipped by 4 bases and J by 0 bases, with 12 bases between them. The germline gives CDR1 SGHNT, CDR2 YENEEA. This CDR3 is 16 amino acids long. As DNA, the CDR3 is TGTGCCAGCAGCTCCGCGGGGACCGCGAACACCGGGGAGCTGTTTTTT. This translates into CASSSAGTANTGELFF.

The gene calls are TRBV5-1 and TRBJ2-5; 16 bases map to TRBD2. J was trimmed by 5 bases and V by 4 bases; bases with no gene match: 5. CDR3 length: 16 residues. Per the germline V gene, CDR1 is SGHRS and CDR2 is YFSETQ. CDR3 sequence reads: CASSAGTSGRAETQYF. The CDR3 nucleotides read TGCGCCAGCAGCGCCGGGACTAGCGGGAGGGCGGAGACCCAGTACTTC.

The chain couples TRBV10-3 to TRBJ2-7; 8 bases match TRBD1. CDR1 and CDR2 from the germline V gene are ENHRY and SYGVKD. The ends lost 6 bases at V and 5 bases at J; junction bases unmatched: 9. CDR3 length equals 14 residues. CDR3: CAIRGDRNPNEQYV. The DNA for the CDR3 is TGTGCCATCAGGGGGGACAGGAACCCTAACGAGCAGTACGTC.

The CDR3 is CASSMGDGGRHEKLFF. The CDR3 nucleotides are TGTGCCAGCAGCATGGGTGACGGGGGGCGCCATGAAAAACTGTTTTTT. J is TRBJ1-4 and V is TRBV27; maybe TRBD1 (6 bases). Trimming cost V 6 bases and J 6 bases, with 20 bases left between them. This CDR3 has 16 amino acids. Germline V lookup: CDR1 MNHEY, CDR2 SMNVEV (reference sequence).

The V gene is TRBV30, the J gene TRBJ1-2, with a possible D match to TRBD1 (6 bases). Trimming shortened V by 0 bases and J by 3 bases, and 14 bases separated the two germline ends. Germline V gene lookup returns CDR1 GTSNPN and CDR2 SVGIG (reference sequence). The CDR3 contains 15 residues. The CDR3 loop is CAWSVPAGAHYGYTF. CDR3 bases: TGTGCCTGGAGTGTACCCGCAGGGGCCCACTATGGCTACACCTTC.

This clone was detected a few times. The chain joins TRBV10-3 to TRBJ2-1, with TRBD2 identical over 13 bases. Unmatched junction bases numbered 10, after V lost 6 bases and J lost 8 bases. The CDR3 is 16 residues long. The germline V gene has CDR1 ENHRY and CDR2 SYGVKD. Here the CDR3 DNA reads TGTGCCATCAGACCTGGACTAGCGGGAGATAAAGATGAGCAGTTCTTC. This translates into CAIRPGLAGDKDEQFF.